These 26 T cell receptor beta chains came from one sample sequenced in a study of graft-versus-host responses after intestinal transplantation (dated by TCRdb to the early 2020s). The library was built by means of the immunoSEQ multiplex PCR assay. TCRdb's version of the immuneACCESS table is confined to in-frame rearrangements and falls short of the full clone set. An unresolved V gene accounts for under half of the shortfall where checked; the remainder is of unknown origin. For this sample there are about 92,000 clones; under 95% appear just once. Together, the top ten hold roughly 6% of the sample. Their target antigens are unknown. What the time point label conveys for this sample: cells obtained before transplantation from donor or recipient. This specimen consisted of unstimulated CD8+ T cells sorted from spleen or lymph node cells, obtained before intestinal transplant. Source of these receptors: a human donor who received an intestinal transplant.

The V gene is TRBV4-1, the J gene TRBJ1-5; D unclear. The V end lost 2 bases, the J end lost 0 bases, and 14 bases lay between the germline ends. Germline CDR1 MGHRA, CDR2 YSYEKL. The CDR3 runs to 17 residues. CDR3 DNA sequence: TGCGCCAGCAGCCAAAATTGGTGGCGGTTTAGCAATCAGCCCCAGCATTTT. Translation gives CASSQNWWRFSNQPQHF.

This clone came up once. The chain recombines TRBV20-1 with TRBJ2-7, with 13 bases lining up with TRBD2. Germline V gene lookup returns CDR1 DFQATT and CDR2 SNEGSKA (reference sequence). The CDR3 totals 11 residues. DNA for the CDR3: TGCAGCGGGACTAGCGGGAACGAGCAGTACTTC. Translating gives CSGTSGNEQYF.

This clone showed up just a few times. V usage is TRBV6-1 and J usage is TRBJ1-5, with a tentative D call TRBD1 (5 bases). V shed 1 base and J shed 4 bases, with 14 bases lying between them. The CDR3 contains 16 residues. The germline V gene has CDR1 MNHNS and CDR2 SASEGT. The CDR3 reads CASSEEIRVWNQPQHF. DNA of the CDR3: TGTGCCAGCAGTGAAGAGATCAGGGTTTGGAATCAGCCCCAGCATTTT.

The chain carries TRBV15 and TRBJ1-1; TRBD1 might be the D (6 bases). The V end lost 5 bases, the J end lost 0 bases, and 13 bases lay between the germline ends. The length of the CDR3 is 15 residues. CDR1 and CDR2 from the germline V gene are LNHNV and YYDKDF (reference sequence). Written as DNA, the CDR3 is TGTGCCACCAGCGCGACGGACAGCATGAACACTGAAGCTTTCTTT. This encodes CATSATDSMNTEAFF.

The chain is built from TRBV21-1 and TRBJ2-7; no check of the table's D call, TRBD2, against the DNA was made. TRBV21-1 is shown as a pseudogene. This CDR3 is 18 amino acids long. The CDR3 nucleotides read TGTGCCAGCAGCAAAGGCGGACTAGCGGGGGCCAAGAACTACGAGCAGTACTTC. It translates to CASSKGGLAGAKNYEQYF.

The gene calls are TRBV7-2 and TRBJ2-1; no clear D gene. Germline lookup yields CDR1 SGHTA and CDR2 FQGNSA. Trimming took 7 bases from V and 0 from J, leaving 13 bases between them. CDR3 length: 15 residues. CDR3 in DNA: TGTGCCAGCACCCTCCGAGGTCTCTCCTACAATGAGCAGTTCTTC. Protein: CASTLRGLSYNEQFF.

This chain connects TRBV27 to TRBJ1-1, with D hard to call. V was trimmed by 3 bases and J by 2 bases, leaving 10 bases between them. Germline CDR1 and CDR2: MNHEY and SMNVEV (reference sequence). The CDR3 sequence is 14 residues long. In DNA form, the CDR3 reads TGTGCCAGCAGTTTGAGAGGTCCCAACACTGAAGCTTTCTTT. Translated, it gives CASSLRGPNTEAFF.

The chain is built from TRBV29-1 and TRBJ1-2, with 7 positions matching TRBD1. The CDR3 is made up of 14 amino acids. Trimming took 6 bases from V and 3 from J; bases not matched to a gene: 10. Germline-derived CDR1 and CDR2 are SQVTM and ANQGSEA. DNA of the CDR3: TGCAGCGTCTCATACGGGACAGCATACTATGGCTACACCTTC. This sequence encodes CSVSYGTAYYGYTF.

The chain has TRBV20-1 and TRBJ2-2, with D uncertain. Per the germline V gene, CDR1 is DFQATT and CDR2 is SNEGSKA (reference sequence). The germline V and J ends were trimmed by 3 bases and 4 bases, with 3 bases remaining between them. The CDR3 loop spans 11 amino acids. CDR3 residues: CSASVTGELFF. The CDR3 DNA sequence: TGCAGTGCTAGTGTCACCGGGGAGCTGTTTTTT.

The chain employs TRBV4-1 and TRBJ2-1; 8 nucleotides match TRBD1. The V and J ends lost 5 bases and 0 bases, in that order; junction bases with no gene match: 3. The CDR3 extends over 15 amino acids. The germline gives CDR1 MGHRA, CDR2 YSYEKL. CDR3 sequence reads: CASSGTGGSYNEQFF. The CDR3 DNA reads as TGCGCCAGCAGCGGAACAGGGGGCTCCTACAATGAGCAGTTCTTC.

The V gene is TRBV19, the J gene TRBJ1-2; possibly TRBD1 for D (5 bases). CDR1 LNHDA and CDR2 SQIVND come from the germline V gene (reference sequence). CDR3 size: 12 residues. V lost 9 bases and J lost 8, with 16 bases in between. The CDR3 bases are TGTGCCAGCGAATCCCCGGGGCGGGGCTACACCTTC. It is translated as CASESPGRGYTF.

The chain joins TRBV30 to TRBJ1-1; D might be TRBD1 (6 bases). Per the germline V gene, CDR1 is GTSNPN and CDR2 is SVGIG (reference sequence). V was cut by 0 bases and J by 4 bases, with 9 bases left in between. CDR3 length: 13 residues. The CDR3 region is CAWSVLGGTEAFF. DNA of the CDR3: TGTGCCTGGAGTGTATTAGGGGGCACTGAAGCTTTCTTT.

V and J are TRBV30 and TRBJ1-1, with TRBD1 matching over 9 bases. V trimming: 7 bases; J trimming: 6 bases; junction bases outside the gene matches: 15. Germline V gives CDR1 GTSNPN, CDR2 SVGIG (reference sequence). The CDR3 runs 15 residues. CDR3 bases: TGTGCCTCCAATTCAAATCGGGACAGGGAGGCTGAAGCTTTCTTT. It encodes CASNSNRDREAEAFF.

The chain couples TRBV27 to TRBJ2-1; 9 bases align to TRBD2. The CDR3 length is 14 residues. From germline, CDR1 is MNHEY and CDR2 SMNVEV (reference sequence). With 6 bases clipped from V and 5 bases from J, the junction kept 5 bases outside the gene matches. CDR3 sequence reads: CASRVGLANNEQFF. CDR3 bases: TGTGCCAGCAGGGTGGGACTAGCAAACAATGAGCAGTTCTTC.

This sequence joins TRBV5-4 and TRBJ2-1; D ambiguous. This CDR3 is built from 12 residues. V lost 2 bases and J 7 bases, leaving 7 bases between the germline ends. Germline lookup yields CDR1 SGHNT and CDR2 YYREEE (reference sequence). The chain's CDR3 is CASSLLVNEQFF. The CDR3 DNA sequence: TGTGCCAGCAGCTTATTAGTGAATGAGCAGTTCTTC.

For the CDR3, the DNA is TGTGCCAGTAGTACCGACGGCTCCTCTGGAAACACCATATATTTT. It is translated as CASSTDGSSGNTIYF. The V call is TRBV19, the J call TRBJ1-3; no reliable D call. CDR3 length: 15 amino acids. Trimming took 4 bases from V and 0 from J, leaving 10 bases between them. Looked up from germline, CDR1 is LNHDA and CDR2 is SQIVND (reference sequence).

In nucleotides, the CDR3 is TGCGCCAGCAGACCAGGACTAGCGGGGGGGATATACCAAGAGACCCAGTACTTC. Translated, it gives CASRPGLAGGIYQETQYF. V and J are TRBV5-1 and TRBJ2-5; 15 nucleotides agree with TRBD2. The length of the CDR3 is 18 residues. V shed 5 bases, J shed 0 bases, and the junction held 8 bases outside the gene matches. Germline lookup yields CDR1 SGHRS and CDR2 YFSETQ.

This rearrangement joins TRBV7-2 to TRBJ2-1; D gene ambiguous. Germline CDR1 and CDR2: SGHTA and FQGNSA. The germline V and J ends were trimmed by 3 bases and 9 bases, with 6 bases remaining between them. This CDR3 comprises 11 residues. As DNA, the CDR3 is TGTGCCAGCAGCTTTTTTGGTGAGCAGTTCTTC. Its protein product is CASSFFGEQFF.

The CDR3 bases are TGTGCCAGTAGTATCCGGGTCGCCAACACTGAAGCTTTCTTT. Its translation: CASSIRVANTEAFF. J is TRBJ1-1 and V is TRBV19, with D uncertain. CDR1 LNHDA and CDR2 SQIVND come from the germline V gene (reference sequence). V lost 3 bases and J 2 bases, leaving 10 bases between the germline ends. This CDR3 region has 14 residues.

The V and J genes are TRBV13 and TRBJ2-3; 7 nucleotides line up with TRBD2. Germline CDR1 PRHDT, CDR2 FYEKMQ (reference sequence). The CDR3 is 16 residues long. J gave up 0 bases and V 5 bases, and 8 bases lay outside the gene matches. CDR3 nucleotide sequence: TGTGCCAGCAGCAATAAGGGGACTACCAGCACAGATACGCAGTATTTT. Its translation: CASSNKGTTSTDTQYF.

The rearrangement uses TRBV27 and TRBJ2-3; D possibly corresponds to TRBD2 (6 bases). V was pared by 3 bases and J by 2 bases, with 15 bases between. The CDR3 totals 16 residues. In germline, CDR1 is MNHEY, CDR2 SMNVEV (reference sequence). The CDR3 DNA follows: TGTGCCAGCAGTTTGATAGGGGAGGCGAACACAGATACGCAGTATTTT. It specifies CASSLIGEANTDTQYF.

This chain connects TRBV9 to TRBJ1-2; 8 bases are shared with TRBD1. J was trimmed by 3 bases and V by 3 bases; bases with no gene match: 1. The CDR3 is made up of 13 amino acids. Germline V gene lookup returns CDR1 SGDLS and CDR2 YYNGEE. CDR3 amino acids: CASSAGQDYGYTF. DNA of the CDR3: TGTGCCAGCAGCGCGGGACAGGACTATGGCTACACCTTC.

For the CDR3, the DNA is TGTGCCAGCAGTTTTTTCCTGGACCACAATGAGCAGTTCTTC. Its protein is CASSFFLDHNEQFF. The gene calls are TRBV27 and TRBJ2-1; D gene ambiguous. V shed 3 bases and J shed 5 bases, with 11 bases lying between them. Per germline, CDR1 MNHEY and CDR2 SMNVEV (reference sequence). This CDR3 comprises 14 residues.

The V and J genes are TRBV10-3 and TRBJ2-1; the match to TRBD1 covers 7 bases. The CDR3 sequence is 16 residues long. Trimming at V came to 5 bases and at J to 0 bases, leaving 7 bases not matched to a gene. Germline loops: CDR1 ENHRY, CDR2 SYGVKD. The CDR3 nucleotides read TGTGCCATCAGTACCCTCCGGGACAGCTCCTACAATGAGCAGTTCTTC. It translates to CAISTLRDSSYNEQFF.

The CDR3 loop reads CSVDGDRGPEAFF. The CDR3 DNA follows: TGCAGCGTTGACGGGGACAGGGGGCCTGAAGCTTTCTTT. This rearrangement joins TRBV29-1 to TRBJ1-1; 12 bases fit TRBD1. Germline lookup yields CDR1 SQVTM and CDR2 ANQGSEA. Unmatched junction bases numbered 2, after V lost 3 bases and J lost 6 bases. The CDR3 is 13 residues long.

The chain links TRBV7-6 to TRBJ1-5, with D unclear. V lost 0 bases to trimming and J lost 0 bases, with 3 bases between them. In germline, CDR1 is SGHVS, CDR2 FNYEAQ. The CDR3 length is 14 residues. CDR3 amino acids: CASSLADSNQPQHF. CDR3 sequence (DNA): TGTGCCAGCAGCTTAGCCGATAGCAATCAGCCCCAGCATTTT. The whole variable domain, remainder taken from reference TRBV7-6 and TRBJ1-5, is GAGVSQSPRYKVTKRGQDVALRCDPISGHVSLYWYRQALGQGPEFLTYFNYEAQQDKSGLPNDRFSAERPEGSISTLTIQRTEQRDSAMYRCASSLADSNQPQHFGDGTRLSIL.